This entry lists 27 T cell receptor beta chains sequenced from one sample in a study of T cell changes during pregnancy in multiple sclerosis. Sequenced by immunoSEQ multiplex PCR; TCRdb stores in-frame clones only, minus some. The sample carries about 40,000 clones, approximately 91% recorded once. The source was CD4+ T cells from peripheral blood mononuclear cells, collected in the second trimester of pregnancy. Source of these receptors: a female donor in good health, enrolled as a control in a pregnancy study.

This rearrangement joins TRBV19 to TRBJ1-2, with 8 bases fitting TRBD1. Germline V CDR1 and CDR2: LNHDA, SQIVND (reference sequence). The CDR3 totals 16 residues. The trim removed 6 bases at V and 4 bases at J, leaving 13 bases unmatched. The CDR3 here is CASSEIWTGILYGYTF. The CDR3 DNA follows: TGTGCCAGTAGCGAGATCTGGACAGGGATTCTCTATGGCTACACCTTC.

The chain combines TRBV5-1 with TRBJ2-1, with 11 bases lining up with TRBD2. J lost 5 bases, V lost 3 bases, and 7 bases had no gene match. CDR1 and CDR2 (germline): SGHRS, YFSETQ. The CDR3 sequence is 16 residues long. CDR3 protein: CASSSRASGGHNEQFF. CDR3 sequence (DNA): TGCGCCAGCAGCTCCCGGGCTAGCGGGGGGCACAATGAGCAGTTCTTC.

The chain combines TRBV5-1 with TRBJ2-7, with 9 bases fitting TRBD2. Germline-derived CDR1 and CDR2 are SGHRS and YFSETQ. Trimming cost V 0 bases and J 0 bases; bases outside gene matches: 4. The CDR3 totals 16 residues. DNA of the CDR3: TGCGCCAGCAGCTTGGATAGCGGGGGCCTCTCCTACGAGCAGTACTTC. Translated: CASSLDSGGLSYEQYF.

The J gene is TRBJ1-1, the V gene TRBV4-1; TRBD1 agrees at 7 bases. V shed 5 bases, J shed 8 bases, and the junction held 20 bases outside the gene matches. Germline V lookup: CDR1 MGHRA, CDR2 YSYEKL. The CDR3 runs to 17 residues. The CDR3 DNA follows: TGCGCCAGCAGCTATTCGACAGGGTACGGTTCCTTCTTGGAAGCTTTCTTT. This encodes CASSYSTGYGSFLEAFF.

V is TRBV27 and J is TRBJ1-2, with D tentatively TRBD1 (6 bases). This CDR3 has 13 amino acids. Between the trimmed V and J ends, which lost 3 bases and 8 bases, there was a span of 13 bases. CDR1 and CDR2 (germline): MNHEY, SMNVEV (reference sequence). CDR3 in DNA: TGTGCCAGCAGTTTCCGGGACACTCGCGGCTACACCTTC. Translated, it gives CASSFRDTRGYTF.

The chain recombines TRBV15 with TRBJ1-1, with 11 bases fitting TRBD1. Germline trimming cut 3 bases from V and 7 bases from J; bases unmatched to any gene: 7. CDR1 is LNHNV, CDR2 YYDKDF, per germline (reference sequence). This CDR3 is 15 amino acids long. The CDR3 loop is CATSRGQGGEVEAFF. The CDR3 nucleotides are TGTGCCACCAGCAGGGGACAGGGGGGAGAAGTTGAAGCTTTCTTT. Using reference TRBV15 and TRBJ1-1 for the parts outside the CDR3, the full variable domain is DAMVIQNPRYQVTQFGKPVTLSCSQTLNHNVMYWYQQKSSQAPKLLFHYYDKDFNNEADTPDNFQSRRPNTSFCFLDIRSPGLGDTAMYLCATSRGQGGEVEAFFGQGTRLTVV.

Written as DNA, the CDR3 is TGTGCCAGCAGCTTGGAACTCCCGAACACCGGGGAGCTGTTTTTT. It translates to CASSLELPNTGELFF. V gene TRBV5-4 combines with J gene TRBJ2-2, with D unresolved. Deletions cut 0 bases from V and 0 bases from J, with 6 bases between. CDR3 length equals 15 residues. From germline, CDR1 is SGHNT and CDR2 YYREEE (reference sequence).

V usage is TRBV5-1 and J usage is TRBJ2-2, with 11 bases aligning to TRBD2. Trimming cost V 3 bases and J 6 bases; bases outside gene matches: 13. This CDR3 has 18 amino acids. CDR1 SGHRS and CDR2 YFSETQ come from the germline V gene. CDR3 amino acids: CASSSRGGTSGFAGELFF. For the CDR3, the DNA is TGCGCCAGCAGCTCTAGGGGGGGGACTAGCGGTTTCGCCGGGGAGCTGTTTTTT. Combining the CDR3 with reference TRBV5-1 and TRBJ2-2 gives the whole variable domain KAGVTQTPRYLIKTRGQQVTLSCSPISGHRSVSWYQQTPGQGLQFLFEYFSETQRNKGNFPGRFSGRQFSNSRSEMNVSTLELGDSALYLCASSSRGGTSGFAGELFFGEGSRLTVL.

This chain links TRBV2 with TRBJ2-1; D remains unclear. The CDR3 has 14 amino acids. V lost 0 bases and J 3 bases, leaving 6 bases between the germline ends. Germline CDR1 and CDR2: SNHLY and FYNNEI. DNA of the CDR3: TGTGCCAGCAGTGAAGCTTCCGTCTACAATGAGCAGTTCTTC. Its protein product is CASSEASVYNEQFF.

The rearrangement links TRBV19 to TRBJ1-3; 7 positions match TRBD1. The CDR3 has 15 amino acids. Germline V lookup: CDR1 LNHDA, CDR2 SQIVND (reference sequence). After removal of 6 bases from V and 0 bases from J, the junction contained 5 bases not matched to a gene. CDR3 region: CASRSTGNSGNTIYF. In DNA, the CDR3 is TGTGCCAGTAGATCGACAGGGAACTCTGGAAACACCATATATTTT.

V gene TRBV15 combines with J gene TRBJ2-7; 7 bases align to TRBD2. The V gene's germline CDR1 is LNHNV and CDR2 YYDKDF (reference sequence). The CDR3 spans 15 residues. J gave up 4 bases and V 0 bases, and 6 bases lay outside the gene matches. The CDR3 nucleotides are TGTGCCACCAGCAGAGATTTGGGGGGGGGATACGAGCAGTACTTC. Its translation: CATSRDLGGGYEQYF.

This chain joins TRBV19 and TRBJ2-2; 11 bases map to TRBD2. The CDR3 extends over 15 amino acids. Germline CDR1 reads LNHDA; CDR2 reads SQIVND (reference sequence). V dropped 3 bases and J dropped 6; count of bases not matched to a gene: 3. CDR3 coding DNA: TGTGCCAGTAGTATCCCGGGACTAGCGGCCGGGGAGCTGTTTTTT. This sequence encodes CASSIPGLAAGELFF.

The chain links TRBV4-3 to TRBJ2-2, with D perhaps TRBD2 (7 bases). CDR1 is LGHNA and CDR2 is YSLEER in the germline V gene. Trimming removed 0 bases from V and 1 base from J, with 27 bases in between. This CDR3 region has 22 residues. The CDR3 sequence is CASSQDWGGGGSISGNTGELFF. DNA of the CDR3: TGCGCCAGCAGCCAAGACTGGGGTGGGGGCGGGAGTATTTCAGGGAACACCGGGGAGCTGTTTTTT.

The CDR3 sequence is CASSQGWEGEQFF. The DNA of the CDR3 is TGTGCCAGCTCTCAAGGCTGGGAGGGTGAGCAGTTCTTC. The chain carries TRBV18 and TRBJ2-1, with 7 bases lining up with TRBD2. The V segment lost 6 bases and the J segment 9 bases; nucleotides outside the gene matches: 8. This CDR3 has 13 amino acids. In germline, CDR1 is KGHSH, CDR2 LQKENI.

The CDR3 reads CASSSGIGTHPTGELFF. In DNA, the CDR3 is TGCGCCAGCAGCTCGGGGATCGGTACCCACCCCACCGGGGAGCTGTTTTTT. The rearrangement joins TRBV5-1 to TRBJ2-2; D is possibly TRBD2 (5 bases). The CDR3 contains 17 residues. Germline V gene data show CDR1 as SGHRS and CDR2 as YFSETQ. Trimming shortened V by 3 bases and J by 4 bases, and 19 bases separated the two germline ends.

The chain combines TRBV12-5 with TRBJ2-5, with a tentative D call TRBD2 (5 bases). The V and J ends lost 1 base and 5 bases respectively, with 8 bases between them. The CDR3 totals 13 residues. Per germline, CDR1 LGHNT and CDR2 FRNRAP. CDR3 loop: CASGLGTWETQYF. In nucleotides, the CDR3 is TGTGCTAGTGGTTTGGGGACTTGGGAGACCCAGTACTTC.

V usage is TRBV27 and J usage is TRBJ2-5; 9 bases are a match to TRBD2. Trimming took 6 bases from V and 3 from J; bases not matched to a gene: 2. Germline V gene sequence: CDR1 MNHEY, CDR2 SMNVEV (reference sequence). This CDR3 region has 13 residues. The CDR3 loop is CASRRGGEETQYF. The CDR3 bases are TGTGCCAGCAGGCGGGGGGGGGAAGAGACCCAGTACTTC.

The CDR3 is CASSRQGGKETQYF. CDR3 coding DNA: TGTGCCAGCAGTCGACAGGGTGGGAAGGAGACCCAGTACTTC. This chain links TRBV6-5 with TRBJ2-5; 7 positions match TRBD1. The trim removed 5 bases at V and 5 bases at J, leaving 8 bases unmatched. The CDR3 totals 14 residues. The germline V gene has CDR1 MNHEY and CDR2 SVGAGI.

The genes are TRBV28 and TRBJ2-5; possibly TRBD2 for D (5 bases). V was shortened by 5 bases and J by 5 bases, with 12 bases between the two germline ends. CDR3 length equals 13 residues. The germline V gene encodes CDR1 MDHEN and CDR2 SYDVKM. CDR3 protein: CASSPARRETQYF. In nucleotides, the CDR3 is TGTGCCAGCAGTCCAGCGAGGAGGGAGACCCAGTACTTC. Combining the CDR3 with reference TRBV28 and TRBJ2-5 gives the whole variable domain DVKVTQSSRYLVKRTGEKVFLECVQDMDHENMFWYRQDPGLGLRLIYFSYDVKMKEKGDIPEGYSVSREKKERFSLILESASTNQTSMYLCASSPARRETQYFGPGTRLLVL.

The chain links TRBV19 to TRBJ2-2; D remains unclear. Trimming stripped 1 base from V and 1 base from J, with 10 bases between. The CDR3 covers 16 residues. Germline-derived CDR1 and CDR2 are LNHDA and SQIVND (reference sequence). CDR3 in amino acids: CASSIGLGENTGELFF. CDR3 DNA sequence: TGTGCCAGTAGTATAGGTTTGGGCGAGAACACCGGGGAGCTGTTTTTT.

The gene calls are TRBV2 and TRBJ2-2; 7 nucleotides align to TRBD2. The germline V gene encodes CDR1 SNHLY and CDR2 FYNNEI. The V gene end was trimmed by 3 bases and the J gene end by 7 bases; junction bases not matched to a gene: 11. The CDR3 loop spans 16 amino acids. In DNA form, the CDR3 reads TGTGCCAGCAGTGATCCCCAGCGGGGTAACGTCGGGGAGCTGTTTTTT. Residues: CASSDPQRGNVGELFF. The variable domain in full, with the rest retrieved from reference TRBV2 and TRBJ2-2, is EPEVTQTPSHQVTQMGQEVILRCVPISNHLYFYWYRQILGQKVEFLVSFYNNEISEKSEIFDDQFSVERPDGSNFTLKIRSTKLEDSAMYFCASSDPQRGNVGELFFGEGSRLTVL.

The chain carries TRBV11-2 and TRBJ2-1; D possibly corresponds to TRBD1 (6 bases). Trimming took off 3 bases at V and 8 bases at J, with 11 bases between the two ends. The CDR3 runs 13 residues. CDR1 is SGHAT and CDR2 is FQNNGV in the germline V gene. This CDR3 is CASSFVRGDEQFF. The CDR3 DNA reads as TGTGCCAGCAGCTTCGTCAGGGGCGATGAGCAGTTCTTC.

Concerning this clone: Relative to the germline gene, one junction end is altered; a read error may explain this. The chain links TRBV7-7 to TRBJ2-1; TRBD2 agrees at 7 bases. Looked up from germline, CDR1 is SSHAT and CDR2 is FNYEAQ (reference sequence). This CDR3 is 16 amino acids long. The CDR3 DNA is TGTGCTAGCAGCTTCCGGGACTACGAGCCCTACAATGAGCAGTTCTTC. Its protein is CASSFRDYEPYNEQFF.

V is TRBV9 and J is TRBJ2-6; D is undetermined. Trimming pared 4 bases from V and 4 bases from J, leaving 18 bases between. The CDR3 is 17 residues long. CDR1 SGDLS and CDR2 YYNGEE come from the germline V gene. The CDR3 region has the DNA TGTGCCAGCAGCACCCCGGTCCTATCCCACGGGGCCAACGTCCTGACTTTC. It specifies CASSTPVLSHGANVLTF.

CDR3: CASSLNAGGETQYF. In DNA, the CDR3 is TGCGCCAGCAGCTTGAATGCGGGAGGGGAGACCCAGTACTTC. The chain recombines TRBV5-1 with TRBJ2-5; 9 bases line up with TRBD2. The J segment lost 5 bases and the V segment lost 1 base, leaving 3 bases of the junction unmatched. CDR1 and CDR2 (germline): SGHRS, YFSETQ. This CDR3 comprises 14 residues.

This clone has a single count. V usage is TRBV5-1 and J usage is TRBJ2-1, with D perhaps matching TRBD2 (6 bases). The CDR3 extends over 13 amino acids. The ends were cut back, 2 bases at V and 5 bases at J, with 8 bases in the middle. Germline V CDR1 and CDR2: SGHRS, YFSETQ. The CDR3 loop reads CASSFGSDNEQFF. The CDR3 bases are TGCGCCAGCAGCTTCGGGAGCGACAATGAGCAGTTCTTC.

For the CDR3, the DNA is TGTGCCAGCAGCCAGGCTAGCGGGAGCTCCTACAATGAGCAGTTCTTC. Protein sequence: CASSQASGSSYNEQFF. V and J are TRBV5-4 and TRBJ2-1; 10 bases fit TRBD2. V dropped 4 bases and J dropped 0; count of bases not matched to a gene: 4. The CDR3 totals 16 residues. CDR1 is SGHNT and CDR2 is YYREEE in the germline V gene (reference sequence).